This entry describes one T cell receptor beta chain. Authors' methods: Estimates of nucleated cell counts were drawn from the amplification of reference gene primers. This table comes from immunoSEQ multiplex PCR, and its TCRdb copy is limited to in-frame clones, with some not included. Clonal size and the V and J genes are those of that table, whereas D and trimming came from the DNA. Here the sample spans 100,000 or so clones, roughly 80% being singletons. V was trimmed by 3 bases and J by 2 bases, leaving 8 bases between them. The CDR3 runs to 13 residues. The germline V gene has CDR1 SNHLY and CDR2 FYNNEI. This sample is drawn from a study of blood T cell repertoires in COVID-19. Study at large: Sites in the United States, Italy and Spain provided acute and convalescent COVID-19 samples. Sources were T cells, B-cell-depleted T cells, or PBMCs; the material itself was cDNA or gDNA.

Sequencing was performed on peripheral blood. The TCR was taken from a man in his 70s with active or convalescent COVID-19. This chain connects TRBV2 to TRBJ2-7; D may be TRBD2 (5 bases). CDR3 DNA sequence: TGTGCCAGCAGTGATCAGGAGGCCTACGAGCAGTACTTC. Translation: CASSDQEAYEQYF.